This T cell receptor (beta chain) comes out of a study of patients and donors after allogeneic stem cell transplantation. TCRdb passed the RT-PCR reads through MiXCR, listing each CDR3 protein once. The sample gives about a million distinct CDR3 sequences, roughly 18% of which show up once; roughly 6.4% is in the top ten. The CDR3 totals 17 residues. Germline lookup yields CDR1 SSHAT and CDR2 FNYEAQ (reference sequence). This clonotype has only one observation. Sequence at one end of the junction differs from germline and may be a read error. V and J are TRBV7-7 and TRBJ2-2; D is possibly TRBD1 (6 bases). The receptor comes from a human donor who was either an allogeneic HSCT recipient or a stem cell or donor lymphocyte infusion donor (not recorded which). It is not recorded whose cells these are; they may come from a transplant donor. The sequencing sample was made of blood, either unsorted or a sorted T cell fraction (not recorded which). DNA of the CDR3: TGTGCTAGCAGCTTAACCGTGTTCCAGGGGCAGACCGGGGAGCTGTTTTTT. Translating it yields CASSLTVFQGQTGELFF.